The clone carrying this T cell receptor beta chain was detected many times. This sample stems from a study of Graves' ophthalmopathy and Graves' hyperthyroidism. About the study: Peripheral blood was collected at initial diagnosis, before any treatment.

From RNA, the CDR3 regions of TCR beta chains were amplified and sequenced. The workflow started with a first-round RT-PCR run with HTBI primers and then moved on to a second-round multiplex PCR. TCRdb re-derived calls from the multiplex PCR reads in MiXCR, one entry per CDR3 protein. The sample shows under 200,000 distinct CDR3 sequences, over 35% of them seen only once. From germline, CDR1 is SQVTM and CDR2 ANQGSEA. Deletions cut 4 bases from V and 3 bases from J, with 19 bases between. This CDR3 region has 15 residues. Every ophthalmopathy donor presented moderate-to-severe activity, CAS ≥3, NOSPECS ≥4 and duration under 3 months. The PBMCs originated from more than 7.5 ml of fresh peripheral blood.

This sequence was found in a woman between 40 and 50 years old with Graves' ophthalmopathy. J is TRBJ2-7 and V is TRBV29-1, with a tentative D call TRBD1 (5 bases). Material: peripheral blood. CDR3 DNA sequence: TGCAGCGTTGGGTCAGGGATCTCCTTGGGCTACGAGCAGTACTTC. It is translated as CSVGSGISLGYEQYF.